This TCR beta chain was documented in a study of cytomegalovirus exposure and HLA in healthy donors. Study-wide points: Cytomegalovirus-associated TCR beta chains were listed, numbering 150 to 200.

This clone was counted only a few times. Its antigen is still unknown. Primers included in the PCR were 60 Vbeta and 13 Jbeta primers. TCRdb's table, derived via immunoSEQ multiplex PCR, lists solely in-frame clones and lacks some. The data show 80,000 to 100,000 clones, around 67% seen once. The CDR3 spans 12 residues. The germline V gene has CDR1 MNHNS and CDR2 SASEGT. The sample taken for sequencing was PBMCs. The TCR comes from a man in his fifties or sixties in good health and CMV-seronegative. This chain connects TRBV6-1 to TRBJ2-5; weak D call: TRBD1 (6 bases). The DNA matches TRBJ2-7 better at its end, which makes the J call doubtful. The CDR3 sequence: CASSERGSEQYF. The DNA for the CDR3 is TGTGCCAGCAGTGAAAGGGGGAGCGAGCAGTACTTC.